This T cell receptor beta chain was identified during a study of regulatory T cells in long-lasting Graves disease. Whole-study context: Patients newly diagnosed with Graves' had been on antithyroid drugs for under 3 months. General study results and limits: Persistent patients shared 2,500 to 3,000 public clonotypes among themselves. Newly diagnosed patients shared fewer, at about a thousand. Thyroid tissue went unstudied; only peripheral blood was examined.

With regard to this clonotype: Its antigen remains unknown.

This CDR3 region has 14 residues. The V end was cut by 8 bases, the J end by 0 bases, with 10 bases between. Germline V gene sequence: CDR1 LGHDT, CDR2 YNNKEL (reference sequence). For TCR beta, libraries came from iRepertoire HTBI primers and Arm-PCR of CDR3 regions. TCRdb processed the multiplex PCR reads anew with MiXCR; each CDR3 protein has one entry. The data contain hundreds of thousands of distinct CDR3 sequences, approximately 15% of them singletons. The time point denotes: newly diagnosed GD, antithyroid drugs for less than 3 months. Extracted RNA from PBMCs served as the source of the TCR library. Another study also made use of these data, one on T cells in Graves' hyperthyroidism and ophthalmopathy. This second study says: The study excluded patients with uncontrolled infection, other autoimmune disease, pregnancy or lactation.

The sequencing here drew on peripheral blood mononuclear cells (PBMCs), taken at new diagnosis, from a patient treated with antithyroid drugs. This chain joins TRBV3-1 and TRBJ2-2; D could derive from TRBD1 or TRBD2 (5 bases each). The origin of this receptor is a man aged 40-55 years with Graves disease. The CDR3 region is CASGRQTNTGELFF. The CDR3 DNA follows: TGTGCCAGCGGGAGACAGACGAACACCGGGGAGCTGTTTTTT.